This T cell receptor (beta chain) was identified in a study of blood T cell repertoires in COVID-19. Study context: T cells, B-cell-depleted T cells, or PBMCs provided the cDNA or gDNA that served as material.

After removal of 6 bases from V and 7 bases from J, the junction contained 12 bases not matched to a gene. CDR3 length: 16 amino acids. Germline loops: CDR1 MNHEY, CDR2 SMNVEV (reference sequence). Generated by immunoSEQ multiplex PCR, the TCRdb table keeps only in-frame clones and is missing some. This table holds roughly 330,000 clones, about 90% found once. The chain recombines TRBV27 with TRBJ1-5, with 10 bases that match TRBD1. The specimen sequenced was PBMCs or T cells enriched from blood (not recorded which). The receptor's source is a woman younger than 45 who had recovered from COVID-19. The DNA of the CDR3 is TGTGCCAGCAGCATACTGGGACAGGGGCGGAAGCAGCCCCAGCATTTT. It translates to CASSILGQGRKQPQHF.